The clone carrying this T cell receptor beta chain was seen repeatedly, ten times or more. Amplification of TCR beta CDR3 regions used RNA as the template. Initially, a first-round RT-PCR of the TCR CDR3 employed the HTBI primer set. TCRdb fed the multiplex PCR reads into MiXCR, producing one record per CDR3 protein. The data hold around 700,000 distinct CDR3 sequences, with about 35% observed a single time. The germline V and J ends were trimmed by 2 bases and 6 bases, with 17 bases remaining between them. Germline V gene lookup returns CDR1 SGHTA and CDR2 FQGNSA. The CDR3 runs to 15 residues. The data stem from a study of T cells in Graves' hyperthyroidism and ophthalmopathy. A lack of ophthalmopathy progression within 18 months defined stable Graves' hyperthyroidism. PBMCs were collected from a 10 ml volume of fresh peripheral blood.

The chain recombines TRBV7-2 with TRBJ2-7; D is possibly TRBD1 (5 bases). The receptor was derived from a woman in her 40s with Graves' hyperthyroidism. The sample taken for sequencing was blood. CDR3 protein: CASSLMLGRMGEQYF. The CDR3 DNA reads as TGTGCCAGCAGCTTAATGCTGGGGCGCATGGGCGAGCAGTACTTC.